The 21 T cell receptor beta chains reported below all come from one sample, sequenced in a study of beta chain features in type 1 diabetes. The whole isolated RNA underwent reverse transcription, so sequencing captured expressed TCRB transcripts. TCRdb's copy holds only in-frame clones and misses some; the assay was immunoSEQ multiplex PCR. The table has about 180,000 clones, around an eighth seen once. The sequenced material came from central memory CD4+ T cells from blood. The receptors stem from a woman between 18 and 29 years old in good health.

The chain has TRBV6-1 and TRBJ2-7; D uncertain. The germline CDR1 and CDR2 sequences are MNHNS and SASEGT. V shed 2 bases and J shed 4 bases, with 6 bases lying between them. The CDR3 sequence is 12 residues long. The CDR3 protein is CASSENWYEQYF. In DNA, the CDR3 is TGTGCCAGCAGTGAAAACTGGTACGAGCAGTACTTC.

There are a few counts of this clone. This chain connects TRBV28 to TRBJ2-7; a possible D gene is TRBD1 (5 bases). This CDR3 spans 14 amino acids. Trimming stripped 5 bases from V and 2 bases from J, with 13 bases between. The germline gives CDR1 MDHEN, CDR2 SYDVKM. The CDR3 region is CASSPNDRAYEQYF. In nucleotides, the CDR3 is TGTGCCAGCAGTCCCAATGACAGAGCCTACGAGCAGTACTTC.

This sequence joins TRBV7-8 and TRBJ2-7, with 10 bases lining up with TRBD2. Trimming at V came to 2 bases and at J to 5 bases, leaving 15 bases not matched to a gene. The CDR3 covers 18 residues. Germline V gene sequence: CDR1 SGHVS, CDR2 FQNEAQ. This chain's CDR3 is CASSLIASRSGRAHEQYF. CDR3 nucleotide sequence: TGTGCCAGCAGCTTAATTGCAAGTCGGAGCGGGAGGGCCCACGAGCAGTACTTC.

This clone was counted a few times. This chain links TRBV7-3 with TRBJ2-7; 7 nucleotides align to TRBD2. The CDR3 totals 14 residues. J lost 3 bases, V lost 5 bases, and 7 bases had no gene match. Germline CDR1 reads SGHTA; CDR2 reads FQGTGA. The CDR3 DNA sequence: TGTGCCAGCAGCCCGACTAGCTCAAACTACGAGCAGTACTTC. It yields the protein CASSPTSSNYEQYF.

The chain joins TRBV29-1 to TRBJ1-2; D unclear. CDR1 and CDR2 (germline): SQVTM, ANQGSEA. The CDR3 sequence is 13 residues long. Trimming removed 1 base from V and 8 bases from J, with 14 bases in between. CDR3 sequence reads: CSVEAVGRGGYTF. DNA for the CDR3: TGCAGCGTTGAAGCGGTCGGCCGAGGAGGCTACACCTTC. Variable domain in full (rest from reference TRBV29-1 and TRBJ1-2): SAVISQKPSRDICQRGTSLTIQCQVDSQVTMMFWYRQQPGQSLTLIATANQGSEATYESGFVIDKFPISRPNLTFSTLTVSNMSPEDSSIYLCSVEAVGRGGYTFGSGTRLTVV.

The gene calls are TRBV9 and TRBJ2-5, with D tentatively TRBD2 (6 bases). V dropped 0 bases and J dropped 4 bases, with 13 bases sitting between them. CDR3 length equals 15 residues. CDR1 SGDLS and CDR2 YYNGEE come from the germline V gene. The chain's CDR3 is CASSVGLARVETQYF. In nucleotides, the CDR3 is TGTGCCAGCAGCGTAGGTCTAGCGAGGGTAGAGACCCAGTACTTC.

The V call is TRBV7-2, the J call TRBJ2-5, with D possibly being TRBD1 (6 bases). The length of the CDR3 is 14 residues. The germline CDR1 and CDR2 sequences are SGHTA and FQGNSA. Trimming left V 5 bases short and J 4 bases short, with 14 bases between. CDR3 sequence: CASSRGHGRETQYF. The DNA for the CDR3 is TGTGCCAGCAGCAGGGGACACGGAAGAGAGACCCAGTACTTC.

This clone was seen a handful of times. This sample also contains other DNA sequences that code for the same CDR3. The chain's CDR3 is CASSSGQGQETQYF. CDR3 nucleotide sequence: TGCGCCAGCAGCAGCGGACAGGGACAAGAGACCCAGTACTTC. The V and J genes are TRBV5-1 and TRBJ2-5; TRBD1 matches at 8 bases. V shed 4 bases and J 2 bases; nucleotides not matched to a gene: 4. The CDR3 length is 14 residues. Germline V CDR1 and CDR2: SGHRS, YFSETQ.

This clone came up a few times. The V gene is TRBV29-1, the J gene TRBJ1-3; tentatively, D is TRBD1 (5 bases). CDR1 is SQVTM, CDR2 ANQGSEA, per germline. The CDR3 is made up of 12 amino acids. The V and J ends lost 3 bases and 5 bases respectively, with 8 bases between them. CDR3 loop: CSVDRARNTIYF. Here the CDR3 DNA reads TGCAGCGTTGACAGGGCGCGAAACACCATATATTTT.

The sample holds a few counts of this clone. The chain uses TRBV15 and TRBJ2-1; 14 bases map to TRBD2. The germline gives CDR1 LNHNV, CDR2 YYDKDF (reference sequence). The CDR3 is 16 amino acids. The ends lost 3 bases at V and 8 bases at J; junction bases unmatched: 6. The CDR3 loop is CATSRGTSGSYDEQFF. DNA of the CDR3: TGTGCCACCAGCAGGGGGACTAGCGGGAGTTATGATGAGCAGTTCTTC.

In DNA form, the CDR3 reads TGTGCCAGCTCACCTGGGACAAGGTGGGACGAGCAGTACTTC. It specifies CASSPGTRWDEQYF. J is TRBJ2-7 and V is TRBV18; D perhaps matches TRBD1 (6 bases). V lost 3 bases and J lost 5, with 14 bases in between. The germline CDR1 and CDR2 sequences are KGHSH and LQKENI. The CDR3 loop spans 14 amino acids.

V is TRBV11-2 and J is TRBJ2-1; 10 bases match TRBD2. This CDR3 comprises 16 residues. After removal of 1 base from V and 9 bases from J, the junction contained 9 bases not matched to a gene. CDR1 and CDR2 from the germline V gene are SGHAT and FQNNGV. The CDR3 loop reads CASSLVVIAGGSEQFF. The CDR3 DNA sequence: TGTGCCAGCAGCTTAGTTGTGATAGCGGGAGGAAGTGAGCAGTTCTTC. The complete variable domain, with remaining parts taken from reference TRBV11-2 and TRBJ2-1, reads EAGVAQSPRYKIIEKRQSVAFWCNPISGHATLYWYQQILGQGPKLLIQFQNNGVVDDSQLPKDRFSAERLKGVDSTLKIQPAKLEDSAVYLCASSLVVIAGGSEQFFGPGTRLTVL.

In this sample, this clone turned up a few times. The V and J genes are TRBV28 and TRBJ1-2; D is undetermined. V was clipped by 5 bases and J by 5 bases, with 15 bases between them. The CDR3 has 14 residues. Germline lookup yields CDR1 MDHEN and CDR2 SYDVKM. CDR3 bases: TGTGCCAGCAGTCACCGACAAGCACCGTATGGCTACACCTTC. This gives the protein CASSHRQAPYGYTF.

This clone was seen more than once but under ten times. The chain is built from TRBV5-1 and TRBJ2-2; 7 bases fit TRBD2. This CDR3 has 16 residues. From germline, CDR1 is SGHRS and CDR2 YFSETQ. J was trimmed by 1 base and V by 7 bases; bases with no gene match: 10. Here the CDR3 DNA reads TGCGCCAGCGGGCCTCCGGGACTACAGAACACCGGGGAGCTGTTTTTT. Its protein is CASGPPGLQNTGELFF.

The rearrangement joins TRBV7-2 to TRBJ2-3; 8 nucleotides match TRBD2. This CDR3 region has 16 residues. Germline CDR1 is SGHTA and CDR2 is FQGNSA. V lost 1 base to trimming and J lost 4 bases; unmatched junction nucleotides: 7. The CDR3 sequence is CASSLGLAGSSDTQYF. The DNA of the CDR3 is TGTGCCAGCAGCTTAGGGCTAGCGGGTTCCTCAGATACGCAGTATTTT.

The rearrangement joins TRBV15 to TRBJ2-3, with 14 bases matching TRBD2. The CDR3 runs to 18 residues. Germline V gene sequence: CDR1 LNHNV, CDR2 YYDKDF (reference sequence). Trimming took 0 bases from V and 5 from J; bases not matched to a gene: 7. The CDR3 nucleotides read TGTGCCACCAGCAGAGAAGGGACTAGCGGGAGTCGATTAGATACGCAGTATTTT. It specifies CATSREGTSGSRLDTQYF. The full variable domain, completed using reference TRBV15 and TRBJ2-3, is DAMVIQNPRYQVTQFGKPVTLSCSQTLNHNVMYWYQQKSSQAPKLLFHYYDKDFNNEADTPDNFQSRRPNTSFCFLDIRSPGLGDTAMYLCATSREGTSGSRLDTQYFGPGTRLTVL.

J is TRBJ1-1 and V is TRBV9; TRBD1 might be the D (5 bases). V was shortened by 0 bases and J by 6 bases, with 12 bases between the two germline ends. The CDR3 sequence is 14 residues long. Germline V CDR1 and CDR2: SGDLS, YYNGEE. The CDR3 nucleotides are TGTGCCAGCAGCGTAGGTCCCCAGGGCGCTGAAGCTTTCTTT. Protein product: CASSVGPQGAEAFF.

This clone was observed a handful of times. The CDR3: CASSQVTGDPNQPQHF. For the CDR3, the DNA is TGTGCCAGCAGCCAAGTTACAGGGGATCCCAATCAGCCCCAGCATTTT. The gene calls are TRBV4-2 and TRBJ1-5; 7 bases fit TRBD1. This CDR3 is 16 amino acids long. Germline-derived CDR1 and CDR2 are LGHNA and YNFKEQ. After removal of 1 base from V and 3 bases from J, the junction contained 6 bases not matched to a gene.

The chain is built from TRBV18 and TRBJ2-7; tentatively, D is TRBD2 (5 bases). The CDR3 is made up of 15 amino acids. Germline CDR1 reads KGHSH; CDR2 reads LQKENI. V lost 1 base, J lost 1 base, and 11 bases lay in between. DNA for the CDR3: TGTGCCAGCTCACCACAGGGAGCGAGTTCCTACGAGCAGTACTTC. Translation: CASSPQGASSYEQYF. Looking up the rest from reference TRBV18 and TRBJ2-7 gives the full variable domain: NAGVMQNPRHLVRRRGQEARLRCSPMKGHSHVYWYRQLPEEGLKFMVYLQKENIIDESGMPKERFSAEFPKEGPSILRIQQVVRGDSAAYFCASSPQGASSYEQYFGPGTRLTVT.

This clone was seen more than once but under ten times. The rearrangement uses TRBV10-3 and TRBJ1-2, with TRBD1 identical over 8 bases. This CDR3 is 14 amino acids long. Germline V gene data show CDR1 as ENHRY and CDR2 as SYGVKD. The V and J ends lost 3 bases and 8 bases, in that order; junction bases with no gene match: 8. The CDR3 nucleotides read TGTGCCATCAGTGACCAAGACAGGGGACGGGGCTACACCTTC. Its translation is CAISDQDRGRGYTF.

This clone was seen more than once but under ten times. The chain is built from TRBV18 and TRBJ1-5; 9 bases match TRBD1. J gave up 4 bases and V 5 bases, and 3 bases lay outside the gene matches. Looked up from germline, CDR1 is KGHSH and CDR2 is LQKENI. The CDR3 totals 14 residues. This CDR3 is CASSSGTGNQPQHF. CDR3 nucleotide sequence: TGTGCCAGCTCATCGGGGACAGGGAATCAGCCCCAGCATTTT.